The 14 T cell receptor beta chains below all came from one sample that was sequenced in a study of early T cells in non-severe SARS-CoV-2 infection. MiXCR was run by TCRdb on the 5' RACE reads, yielding one entry per CDR3 protein. The data hold about 22,000 distinct CDR3 sequences, with 5% observed a single time. The source material was whole blood. The receptors shown here come from an adult who was a healthcare worker with PCR-confirmed SARS-CoV-2 infection or an uninfected control (not recorded which).

This clonotype was observed many times. The CDR3 DNA sequence: TGTGCCAGCAGCCCCAGCGAAACAGATACGCAGTATTTT. The encoded protein is CASSPSETDTQYF. The chain couples TRBV6-2 or TRBV6-3 to TRBJ2-3; no clear D gene. The CDR3 spans 13 residues. Looked up from germline, CDR1 is MNHEY and CDR2 is SVGEGT. Trimming removed 6 bases at V and 3 bases at J, with 10 bases between.

This clonotype was detected ten times or more. The chain carries TRBV16 and TRBJ1-5; maybe TRBD1 (5 bases). V lost 2 bases to trimming and J lost 7 bases, with 15 bases between them. CDR1 is KGHSY, CDR2 FQNENV, per germline. The CDR3 has 15 amino acids. The DNA for the CDR3 is TGTGCCAGCAGCCAAGAAAAGGGGCTCGACCAGCCCCAGCATTTT. This codes for CASSQEKGLDQPQHF.

This clonotype has a count of ten or more. J is TRBJ1-1 and V is TRBV19; D is perhaps TRBD1 (5 bases). Germline CDR1 and CDR2: LNHDA and SQIVND (reference sequence). The CDR3 covers 14 residues. Trimming stripped 6 bases from V and 4 bases from J, with 15 bases between. In DNA form, the CDR3 reads TGTGCCAGTAGGTGGTTGGAGGGGAGCACTGAAGCTTTCTTT. This encodes CASRWLEGSTEAFF.

The sample holds a few counts of this clonotype. The V and J genes are TRBV11-1 and TRBJ2-7; D perhaps matches TRBD2 (7 bases). V was shortened by 3 bases and J by 3 bases, with 12 bases between the two germline ends. CDR1 and CDR2 from the germline V gene are SGHAT and FQDESV (reference sequence). The CDR3 runs 14 residues. In DNA, the CDR3 is TGTGCCAGCAGCTTCGGCGGGGGCATCTACGAGCAGTACTTC. Protein sequence: CASSFGGGIYEQYF.

This clonotype was observed a handful of times. This rearrangement joins TRBV29-1 to TRBJ1-3; D is uncertain. This CDR3 comprises 14 residues. From germline, CDR1 is SQVTM and CDR2 ANQGSEA. V was trimmed by 1 base and J by 4 bases, leaving 11 bases between them. The CDR3 here is CSVEATPGGNTIYF. The CDR3 region has the DNA TGCAGCGTTGAAGCTACTCCCGGAGGAAACACCATATATTTT.

This clonotype was counted ten times or more. CDR3 DNA sequence: TGTGCCAGCAGCTCAGGGGGGGGCGACGAGCAGTACTTC. It is translated as CASSSGGGDEQYF. The J gene is TRBJ2-7, the V gene TRBV9, with D perhaps TRBD1 or TRBD2 (7 bases each). The CDR3 totals 13 residues. Germline V gene data show CDR1 as SGDLS and CDR2 as YYNGEE. V was clipped by 4 bases and J by 5 bases, with 13 bases between them.

V and J are TRBV20-1 and TRBJ1-6, with 10 positions matching TRBD1. This CDR3 spans 15 amino acids. Germline trimming cut 3 bases from V and 10 bases from J; bases unmatched to any gene: 9. The V gene's germline CDR1 is DFQATT and CDR2 SNEGSKA (reference sequence). The CDR3 nucleotides read TGCAGTGCTAGCCCGACAGGGGGCGCGGGATCACCCCTCCACTTT. This translates into CSASPTGGAGSPLHF.

This clonotype was seen only a few times. The chain has TRBV10-2 and TRBJ1-1, with 8 bases fitting TRBD1. V lost 7 bases, J lost 0 bases, and 13 bases stayed unmatched. Looked up from germline, CDR1 is WSHSY and CDR2 is SAAADI. The CDR3 loop spans 17 amino acids. The CDR3 DNA follows: TGCGCCAGCACCCCTCAGGGGGCCCAACCCATGAACACTGAAGCTTTCTTT. The encoded protein is CASTPQGAQPMNTEAFF.

This clonotype has only a few counts. Lacking the conserved final phenylalanine or tryptophan, this CDR3 likely reflects a read error. In nucleotides, the CDR3 is TGTGCCAGCAGCTTTCTCACAGATGGCACAGATACGCAGTATTCT. It translates to CASSFLTDGTDTQYS. The chain employs TRBV11-2 and TRBJ2-3; D uncertain. Germline loops: CDR1 SGHAT, CDR2 FQNNGV. V dropped 3 bases and J dropped 1 base, with 11 bases sitting between them. The CDR3 length is 15 residues.

This clonotype came up a few times. The chain links TRBV7-2 to TRBJ2-1; D tentatively reads TRBD1 or TRBD2 (6 bases each). Germline assignment: CDR1 SGHTA and CDR2 FQGNSA. This CDR3 contains 15 residues. The V gene lost 1 base and the J gene lost 1 base, with 8 bases spanning the gap. DNA for the CDR3: TGTGCCAGCAGCTTAGGAGGGGGGTCCTACAATGAGCAGTTCTTC. This sequence encodes CASSLGGGSYNEQFF.

This clonotype occurred a few times. The rearrangement uses TRBV6-2 or TRBV6-3 and TRBJ1-2, with D unresolved. V was cut by 4 bases and J by 5 bases, with 8 bases left in between. Germline V gene sequence: CDR1 MNHEY, CDR2 SVGEGT. CDR3 length: 12 residues. CDR3 region: CASSSGDYGYTF. The CDR3 DNA reads as TGTGCCAGCAGTTCCGGAGATTATGGCTACACCTTC.

There are many counts of this clonotype. This chain connects TRBV19 to TRBJ1-1; TRBD1 agrees at 9 bases. With 2 bases clipped from V and 3 bases from J, the junction kept 13 bases outside the gene matches. The V gene's germline CDR1 is LNHDA and CDR2 SQIVND (reference sequence). There are 18 residues in the CDR3. The CDR3 region is CASSIYARQGDLDTEAFF. CDR3 nucleotide sequence: TGTGCCAGTAGTATATACGCTCGACAGGGGGATTTGGACACTGAAGCTTTCTTT.

There are many counts of this clonotype. Here the CDR3 DNA reads TGCAGTGCCCGGGACAGGGCTGGCTACACCTTC. Protein sequence: CSARDRAGYTF. The genes are TRBV20-1 and TRBJ1-2, with 9 positions matching TRBD1. The CDR3 covers 11 residues. Germline lookup yields CDR1 DFQATT and CDR2 SNEGSKA (reference sequence). J lost 7 bases, V lost 6 bases, and 3 bases had no gene match.

The V call is TRBV12-3 or TRBV12-4, the J call TRBJ1-2, with D possibly TRBD1 on 5 matching bases. The CDR3 runs to 13 residues. V gave up 6 bases and J gave up 3 bases, with 11 bases separating them. The DNA for the CDR3 is TGTGCCAGCAGCGTTGACAGATACTATGGCTACACCTTC. Residues: CASSVDRYYGYTF.